This section outlines one T cell receptor (beta chain) sequence together with its context. Its antigen is as yet unknown. The record originates from a study of T cells in localized non-small cell lung cancer. Method: immunoSEQ multiplex PCR; TCRdb's copy keeps in-frame clones and lacks some. The sample holds 86,000 or so clones; 80% to 90% are singletons and the top ten take around 2.8%. Trimming removed 0 bases from V and 2 bases from J, with 16 bases in between. This CDR3 has 17 amino acids. Germline values: CDR1 KGHSH, CDR2 LQKENI. Findings and caveats of the study: Investigators sequenced only a single tumor region, leaving heterogeneity possible.

The rearrangement uses TRBV18 and TRBJ1-2; no firm D call. The material was peripheral blood, obtained before any cancer treatment. This sequence originates from a man aged 40 to 69 with stage I lung adenocarcinoma. This CDR3 reads CASSPPPSYDGNYGYTF. DNA for the CDR3: TGTGCCAGCTCACCACCCCCCTCTTACGACGGGAACTATGGCTACACCTTC. Based on the CDR3 plus reference TRBV18 and TRBJ1-2, the full variable domain is NAGVMQNPRHLVRRRGQEARLRCSPMKGHSHVYWYRQLPEEGLKFMVYLQKENIIDESGMPKERFSAEFPKEGPSILRIQQVVRGDSAAYFCASSPPPSYDGNYGYTFGSGTRLTVV.